This entry lists 8 T cell receptor beta chains sequenced from one sample in a study of cytomegalovirus exposure and HLA in healthy donors. The PCR ran on 60 Vbeta and 13 Jbeta primers. The table came from immunoSEQ multiplex PCR; TCRdb's copy has only in-frame clones and leaves some out. Here the sample spans around 61,000 clones, about 63% being singletons. The sequenced sample was PBMCs. The receptors here all came from a man aged 35-49 years in good health and CMV-seropositive.

The genes are TRBV7-9 and TRBJ1-1, with TRBD1 identical over 7 bases. This CDR3 has 17 residues. Trimming at V came to 6 bases and at J to 1 base, leaving 14 bases not matched to a gene. Germline values: CDR1 SEHNR, CDR2 FQNEAQ (reference sequence). The chain's CDR3 is CASSSRGRGQQNTEAFF. Here the CDR3 DNA reads TGTGCCAGCAGTTCGAGGGGTCGGGGACAGCAGAACACTGAAGCTTTCTTT.

V is TRBV6-9 and J is TRBJ2-1, with 7 bases identical to TRBD1. CDR1 is MNHGY and CDR2 is SVAAGI in the germline V gene. Unmatched junction bases numbered 9, after V lost 8 bases and J lost 2 bases. The CDR3 sequence is 15 residues long. The CDR3 DNA sequence: TGTGCCAGCCGCCAATACAGGGGAACCTACAATGAGCAGTTCTTC. It yields the protein CASRQYRGTYNEQFF.

V gene TRBV18 combines with J gene TRBJ2-3, with D perhaps matching TRBD2 (5 bases). This CDR3 is 16 amino acids long. The ends were cut back, 0 bases at V and 0 bases at J, with 10 bases in the middle. From germline, CDR1 is KGHSH and CDR2 LQKENI. The CDR3 loop is CASSPPSWESTDTQYF. In nucleotides, the CDR3 is TGTGCCAGCTCACCACCCTCGTGGGAGAGCACAGATACGCAGTATTTT.

This chain links TRBV30 with TRBJ2-7, with 11 bases lining up with TRBD2. The germline V gene encodes CDR1 GTSNPN and CDR2 SVGIG (reference sequence). The CDR3 totals 15 residues. With 3 bases clipped from V and 3 bases from J, the junction kept 7 bases outside the gene matches. CDR3 protein: CAWSNSGRVNYEQYF. CDR3 DNA sequence: TGTGCCTGGAGCAATAGCGGGAGGGTCAACTACGAGCAGTACTTC.

The chain joins TRBV25-1 to TRBJ2-7, with a weak D call TRBD1 (6 bases). Trimming took off 6 bases at V and 2 bases at J, with 17 bases between the two ends. Germline CDR1 MGHDK, CDR2 SYGVNS. The CDR3 totals 15 residues. CDR3 nucleotides: TGTGCCAGCAGCCCTGGGGAGAGGGGGACCTACGAGCAGTACTTC. Its protein product is CASSPGERGTYEQYF.

The chain recombines TRBV7-9 with TRBJ2-1, with 9 bases matching TRBD2. Germline CDR1 reads SEHNR; CDR2 reads FQNEAQ (reference sequence). There are 17 residues in the CDR3. Trimming at V came to 5 bases and at J to 6 bases, leaving 14 bases not matched to a gene. The CDR3: CASSPPTSGRLRNEQFF. CDR3 nucleotides: TGTGCCAGCAGCCCGCCGACTAGCGGTCGCCTCCGCAATGAGCAGTTCTTC.

The V and J genes are TRBV7-9 and TRBJ2-7, with D perhaps TRBD2 (6 bases). The CDR3 has 17 amino acids. Trimming shortened V by 2 bases and J by 0 bases, and 17 bases separated the two germline ends. Germline CDR1 is SEHNR and CDR2 is FQNEAQ (reference sequence). The CDR3 spells CASSLKGAGITSYEQYF. In DNA form, the CDR3 reads TGTGCCAGCAGCTTAAAAGGAGCGGGCATTACCTCCTACGAGCAGTACTTC.

This CDR3 reads CASSQVSRTEAFF. The CDR3 nucleotides are TGTGCCAGCAGCCAAGTGAGCCGCACTGAAGCTTTCTTT. This chain links TRBV14 with TRBJ1-1; D gene ambiguous. The CDR3 length is 13 residues. V shed 1 base and J shed 4 bases, with 7 bases lying between them. Germline lookup yields CDR1 SGHDN and CDR2 FVKESK.